This T cell receptor beta chain was identified during a study of CD8 T cell repertoires and HIV-1 epitope variants. About the research overall: Control wells had CMV/EBV/flu peptides, negative Ebola AY9, or no peptide. Separate from the cultures, 1M uncultured T cells served as baseline.

On this clone: Its antigen is currently unknown.

Overall study results and limits: The TAALDMSHF plasma variant had no responses, unlike KF9 (five clonotypes) and HW9 (one).

Trimming at V came to 6 bases and at J to 2 bases, leaving 12 bases not matched to a gene. Looked up from germline, CDR1 is SGHVS and CDR2 is FQNEAQ. CDR3 length equals 17 residues. Produced via immunoSEQ multiplex PCR; TCRdb's table is partial and in-frame only. Among nearly 3,500 clones, just under 65% were seen once, and the ten largest hold approximately 45%. The source is a male donor with HIV. The sequenced sample was cultured CD8+ T cells derived from PBMCs. The chain couples TRBV7-8 to TRBJ2-5; 10 bases fit TRBD2. The chain's CDR3 is CASRRTSGLAVQETQYF. The CDR3 DNA reads as TGTGCCAGCAGGCGAACCTCAGGACTAGCGGTTCAAGAGACCCAGTACTTC.